This record covers a single T cell receptor beta chain. CDR3 length equals 19 residues. Use of 60 Vbeta and 13 Jbeta primers characterized the PCR. TCRdb keeps only in-frame clones here, not all; method: immunoSEQ multiplex PCR. The sample yields under 250,000 clones, approximately 85% seen once. This sample was taken from a study of cytomegalovirus exposure and HLA in healthy donors. The sequence came from a woman aged 50 to 65 in good health and CMV-seronegative. The sequenced sample was PBMCs. This sequence joins TRBV21-1 and TRBJ1-5; the D call of TRBD1 is as the table states it, not checked on the DNA. TRBV21-1 is recorded as a pseudogene. CDR3 region: CASSKVPGQGLYGNQPQHF. CDR3 bases: TGTGCCAGCAGCAAAGTCCCGGGACAGGGGCTATATGGCAATCAGCCCCAGCATTTT.